Detailed here is one T cell receptor (beta chain). The data belong to a study of cytomegalovirus exposure and HLA in healthy donors. Turning to the study itself: Earlier results showed roughly 110 million unique TCR beta sequences derived from some 190 million T cells.

This PCR relied on a set of 60 Vbeta primers and 13 Jbeta primers. Profiling relied on immunoSEQ multiplex PCR, and the TCRdb table lists in-frame clones only, not all of them. The sample has tens of thousands of clones; more than 80% are singletons. This CDR3 is built from 16 residues. The trim removed 1 base at V and 8 bases at J, leaving 8 bases unmatched. Germline V gene lookup returns CDR1 LNHNV and CDR2 YYDKDF (reference sequence). The sequence was obtained from a woman in her twenties or thirties in good health and CMV-seronegative. The specimen sequenced was PBMCs. V usage is TRBV15 and J usage is TRBJ2-1, with 10 bases fitting TRBD2. Here the CDR3 DNA reads TGTGCCACCAGCAGAGTGCAGCGGGGGGGCGGGGATGAGCAGTTCTTC. Translating it yields CATSRVQRGGGDEQFF. The entire variable domain, with the rest obtained from reference TRBV15 and TRBJ2-1, is as follows: DAMVIQNPRYQVTQFGKPVTLSCSQTLNHNVMYWYQQKSSQAPKLLFHYYDKDFNNEADTPDNFQSRRPNTSFCFLDIRSPGLGDTAMYLCATSRVQRGGGDEQFFGPGTRLTVL.